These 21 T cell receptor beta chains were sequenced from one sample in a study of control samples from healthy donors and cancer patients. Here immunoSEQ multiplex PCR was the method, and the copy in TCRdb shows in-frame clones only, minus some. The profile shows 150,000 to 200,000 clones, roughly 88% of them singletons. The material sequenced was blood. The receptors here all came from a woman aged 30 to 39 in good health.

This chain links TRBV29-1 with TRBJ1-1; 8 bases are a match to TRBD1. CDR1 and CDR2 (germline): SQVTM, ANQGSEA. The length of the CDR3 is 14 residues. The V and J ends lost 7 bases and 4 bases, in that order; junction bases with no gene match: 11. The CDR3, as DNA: TGCAGCGCCCAGGGACAGGAAACACTCACTGAAGCTTTCTTT. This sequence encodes CSAQGQETLTEAFF.

The CDR3 region has the DNA TGTGCCAGCAGCTTGAATGGCGGGGGGGCCGGCACAGATACGCAGTATTTT. Translated, it gives CASSLNGGGAGTDTQYF. This chain joins TRBV5-4 and TRBJ2-3; 9 bases line up with TRBD2. The germline V gene has CDR1 SGHNT and CDR2 YYREEE (reference sequence). J was trimmed by 1 base and V by 1 base; bases with no gene match: 7. The CDR3 contains 17 residues.

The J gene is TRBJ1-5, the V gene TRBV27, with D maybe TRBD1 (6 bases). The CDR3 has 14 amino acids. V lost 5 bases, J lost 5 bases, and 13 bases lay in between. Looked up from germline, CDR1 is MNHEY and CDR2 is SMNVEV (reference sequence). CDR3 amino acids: CASSPGRGHQPQHF. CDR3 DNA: TGTGCCAGCAGTCCAGGCCGGGGGCATCAGCCCCAGCATTTT.

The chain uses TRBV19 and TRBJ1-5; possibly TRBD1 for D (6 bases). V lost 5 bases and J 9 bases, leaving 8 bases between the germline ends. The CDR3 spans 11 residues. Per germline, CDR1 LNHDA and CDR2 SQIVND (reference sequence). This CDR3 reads CASSLRGPQHF. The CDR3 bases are TGTGCCAGTAGTCTCAGGGGGCCCCAGCATTTT. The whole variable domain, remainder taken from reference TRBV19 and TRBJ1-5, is DGGITQSPKYLFRKEGQNVTLSCEQNLNHDAMYWYRQDPGQGLRLIYYSQIVNDFQKGDIAEGYSVSREKKESFPLTVTSAQKNPTAFYLCASSLRGPQHFGDGTRLSIL.

CDR3 region: CAWSEGGDQPQHF. The DNA of the CDR3 is TGTGCCTGGAGTGAGGGGGGCGATCAGCCCCAGCATTTT. The chain employs TRBV30 and TRBJ1-5, with D possibly TRBD1 on 6 matching bases. The CDR3 is 13 amino acids. V was trimmed by 1 base and J by 5 bases, leaving 9 bases between them. Germline V CDR1 and CDR2: GTSNPN, SVGIG (reference sequence).

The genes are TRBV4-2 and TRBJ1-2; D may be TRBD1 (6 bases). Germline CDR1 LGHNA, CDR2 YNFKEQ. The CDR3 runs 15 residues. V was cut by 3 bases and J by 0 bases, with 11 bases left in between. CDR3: CASSHGQRSNYGYTF. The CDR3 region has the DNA TGTGCCAGCAGCCATGGACAGAGATCTAACTATGGCTACACCTTC.

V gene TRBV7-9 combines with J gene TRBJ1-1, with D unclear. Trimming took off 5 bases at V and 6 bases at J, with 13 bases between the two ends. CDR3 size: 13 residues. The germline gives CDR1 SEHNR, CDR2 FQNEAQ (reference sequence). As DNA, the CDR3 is TGTGCCAGCAGCCTCTGGCAGACGCCTGAAGCTTTCTTT. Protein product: CASSLWQTPEAFF.

CDR3 sequence: CSGRDLGNEQFF. The DNA of the CDR3 is TGCAGCGGCCGGGACTTGGGCAATGAGCAGTTCTTC. The chain joins TRBV29-1 to TRBJ2-1, with TRBD2 as a possible D gene (6 bases). Trimming left V 7 bases short and J 6 bases short, with 13 bases between. Germline lookup yields CDR1 SQVTM and CDR2 ANQGSEA. The CDR3 consists of 12 residues.

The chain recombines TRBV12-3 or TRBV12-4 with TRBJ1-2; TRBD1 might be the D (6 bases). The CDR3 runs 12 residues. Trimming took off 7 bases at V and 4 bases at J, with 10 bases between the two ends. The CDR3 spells CASTLQGYGYTF. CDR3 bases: TGTGCCAGCACCTTACAGGGCTATGGCTACACCTTC.

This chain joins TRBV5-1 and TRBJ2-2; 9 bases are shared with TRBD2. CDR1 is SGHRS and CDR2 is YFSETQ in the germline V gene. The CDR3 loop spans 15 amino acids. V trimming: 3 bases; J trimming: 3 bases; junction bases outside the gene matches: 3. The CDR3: CASSSRLADTGELFF. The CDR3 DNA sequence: TGCGCCAGCAGCTCACGACTAGCGGACACCGGGGAGCTGTTTTTT.

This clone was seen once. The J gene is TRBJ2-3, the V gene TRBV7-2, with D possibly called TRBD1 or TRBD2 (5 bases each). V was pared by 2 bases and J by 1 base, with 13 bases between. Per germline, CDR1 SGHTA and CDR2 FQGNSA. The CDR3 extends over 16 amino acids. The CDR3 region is CASSLSRARGTDTQYF. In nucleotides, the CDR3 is TGTGCCAGCAGCTTATCCAGGGCGAGGGGCACAGATACGCAGTATTTT.

CDR3 in amino acids: CASSTSSGGRNEQFF. The DNA of the CDR3 is TGTGCCAGCAGTACCTCAAGCGGGGGTAGGAATGAGCAGTTCTTC. V and J are TRBV6-5 and TRBJ2-1; the match to TRBD2 covers 8 bases. The CDR3 runs to 15 residues. CDR1 MNHEY and CDR2 SVGAGI come from the germline V gene. Losses at the gene ends were 5 bases for V and 7 bases for J; bases not matched to a gene: 10.

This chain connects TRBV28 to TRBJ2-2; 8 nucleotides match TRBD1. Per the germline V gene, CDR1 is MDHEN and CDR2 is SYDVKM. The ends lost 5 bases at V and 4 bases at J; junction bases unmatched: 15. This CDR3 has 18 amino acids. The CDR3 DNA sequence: TGTGCCAGCAGTCCGAGTTCGGGACAGGAGAGATTCACCGGGGAGCTGTTTTTT. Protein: CASSPSSGQERFTGELFF. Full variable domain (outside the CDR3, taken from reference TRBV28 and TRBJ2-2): DVKVTQSSRYLVKRTGEKVFLECVQDMDHENMFWYRQDPGLGLRLIYFSYDVKMKEKGDIPEGYSVSREKKERFSLILESASTNQTSMYLCASSPSSGQERFTGELFFGEGSRLTVL.

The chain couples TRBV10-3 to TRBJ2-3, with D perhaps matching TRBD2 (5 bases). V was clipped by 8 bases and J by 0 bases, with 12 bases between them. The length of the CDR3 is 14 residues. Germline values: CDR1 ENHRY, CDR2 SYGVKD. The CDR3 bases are TGTGCCATCCGTTCCACGGGGAGCACAGATACGCAGTATTTT. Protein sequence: CAIRSTGSTDTQYF.

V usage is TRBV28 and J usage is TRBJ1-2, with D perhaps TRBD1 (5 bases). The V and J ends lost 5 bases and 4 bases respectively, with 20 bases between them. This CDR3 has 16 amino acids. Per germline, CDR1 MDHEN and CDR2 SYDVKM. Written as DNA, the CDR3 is TGTGCCAGCAGTCGACGTGAAGGGGTTATTCCCTATGGCTACACCTTC. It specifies CASSRREGVIPYGYTF.

CDR3 nucleotide sequence: TGTGCCAGCAGCCGGGACAAGGTGAACTATGGCTACACCTTC. It specifies CASSRDKVNYGYTF. This sequence joins TRBV7-2 and TRBJ1-2, with a tentative D call TRBD1 (6 bases). CDR1 and CDR2 from the germline V gene are SGHTA and FQGNSA. This CDR3 spans 14 amino acids. V lost 5 bases to trimming and J lost 2 bases, with 12 bases between them.

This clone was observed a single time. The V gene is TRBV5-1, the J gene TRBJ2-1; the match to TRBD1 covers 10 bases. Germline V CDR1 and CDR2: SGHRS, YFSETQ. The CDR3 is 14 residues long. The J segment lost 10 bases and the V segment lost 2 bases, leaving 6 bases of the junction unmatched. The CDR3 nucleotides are TGCGCCAGCAGCTTCCGGGACAGGGGTGGCGAGCAGTTCTTC. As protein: CASSFRDRGGEQFF.

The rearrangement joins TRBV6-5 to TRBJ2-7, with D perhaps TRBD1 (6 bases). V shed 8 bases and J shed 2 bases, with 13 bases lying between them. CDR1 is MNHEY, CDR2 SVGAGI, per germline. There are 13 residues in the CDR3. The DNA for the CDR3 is TGTGCCAGCGGTTCAGCAGGGGCCTACGAGCAGTACGTC. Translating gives CASGSAGAYEQYV.

The DNA for the CDR3 is TGTGCCAGCAGCTCTGACAGGGTATCCTACAATGAGCAGTTCTTC. Amino acids: CASSSDRVSYNEQFF. The chain carries TRBV7-8 and TRBJ2-1, with 7 positions matching TRBD1. CDR1 is SGHVS, CDR2 FQNEAQ, per germline. V shed 4 bases and J 1 base; nucleotides not matched to a gene: 4. CDR3 length: 15 amino acids.

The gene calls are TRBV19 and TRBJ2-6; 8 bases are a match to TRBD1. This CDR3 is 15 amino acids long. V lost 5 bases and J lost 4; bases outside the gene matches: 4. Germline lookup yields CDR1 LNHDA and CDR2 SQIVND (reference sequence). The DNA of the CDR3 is TGTGCCAGTAGTCAGGGGGCGAACGGGGCCAACGTCCTGACTTTC. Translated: CASSQGANGANVLTF. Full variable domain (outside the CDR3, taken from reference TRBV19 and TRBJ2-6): DGGITQSPKYLFRKEGQNVTLSCEQNLNHDAMYWYRQDPGQGLRLIYYSQIVNDFQKGDIAEGYSVSREKKESFPLTVTSAQKNPTAFYLCASSQGANGANVLTFGAGSRLTVL.

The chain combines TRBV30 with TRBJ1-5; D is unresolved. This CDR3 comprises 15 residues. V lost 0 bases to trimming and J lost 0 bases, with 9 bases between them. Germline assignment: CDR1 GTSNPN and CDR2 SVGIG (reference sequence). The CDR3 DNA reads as TGTGCCTGGAGTGTAGGAGTTTATAGCAATCAGCCCCAGCATTTT. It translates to CAWSVGVYSNQPQHF.